Shown below are 11 T cell receptor beta chains from a single sample sequenced in a study of T cell repertoires in cytomegalovirus infection. TCRdb ran MiXCR on the reads and lists one entry per CDR3 protein. The sample carries some 320,000 distinct CDR3 sequences, 8% to 9.5% recorded once. Input material: PBMCs. Receptors were obtained from a human donor in good health (CMV status not recorded). Some clones in this sample may be carry-over from other donors' samples.

This clonotype was detected many times. The V gene is TRBV7-9, the J gene TRBJ2-7, with D possibly TRBD2 on 6 matching bases. The CDR3 length is 12 residues. Germline V lookup: CDR1 SEHNR, CDR2 FQNEAQ (reference sequence). V lost 5 bases and J lost 6, with 11 bases in between. As DNA, the CDR3 is TGTGCCAGCAGCCTGGACGGGGGCGAGCAGTACTTC. Translating gives CASSLDGGEQYF.

This clonotype appeared many times. The chain links TRBV7-2 to TRBJ1-1; TRBD1 might be the D (6 bases). The CDR3 is made up of 12 amino acids. V lost 4 bases, J lost 7 bases, and 10 bases lay in between. Germline-derived CDR1 and CDR2 are SGHTA and FQGNSA. The CDR3, as DNA: TGTGCCAGCAGCTCCGCAGGGGTTGAAGCTTTCTTT. Amino acids: CASSSAGVEAFF.

Concerning this clonotype itself: One end of the junction is discordant with germline, which a read error may explain. The chain carries TRBV5-3 and TRBJ2-7; tentative D call: TRBD2 (6 bases). TRBV5-3 is flagged as an ORF with uncertain function. CDR3 length equals 15 residues. The CDR3 DNA reads TGTGCCAGCAGCTCTCCGGGACGGGGGATCTACGAGCAGTACTTC. Its protein is CASSSPGRGIYEQYF.

This clonotype was counted ten times or more. The chain has TRBV7-9 and TRBJ1-1; the D is unclear. The ends were cut back, 5 bases at V and 3 bases at J, with 13 bases in the middle. Germline assignment: CDR1 SEHNR and CDR2 FQNEAQ (reference sequence). This CDR3 is 14 amino acids long. CDR3 nucleotide sequence: TGTGCCAGCAGCCCGGAGGGTTGGGACACTGAAGCTTTCTTT. It translates to CASSPEGWDTEAFF.

The gene calls are TRBV27 and TRBJ1-2; possibly TRBD1 for D (5 bases). The V end was cut by 2 bases, the J end by 8 bases, with 15 bases between. The germline gives CDR1 MNHEY, CDR2 SMNVEV (reference sequence). The CDR3 extends over 14 amino acids. In DNA, the CDR3 is TGTGCCAGCAGTTTAAGCCAGGGTTTGGGCGGCTACACCTTC. It translates to CASSLSQGLGGYTF.

A few counts support this clonotype. CDR3 sequence (DNA): TGTGCCAGCAGCCCCCCCTCCGGGATCCGCACAGATACGCAGTATTTT. Amino acid sequence: CASSPPSGIRTDTQYF. The V call is TRBV7-8, the J call TRBJ2-3; maybe TRBD2 (5 bases). The CDR3 loop spans 16 amino acids. CDR1 and CDR2 from the germline V gene are SGHVS and FQNEAQ. The germline V and J ends were trimmed by 5 bases and 1 base, with 16 bases remaining between them.

The chain combines TRBV20-1 with TRBJ2-7, with TRBD1 identical over 7 bases. With V trimmed by 8 bases and J by 2 bases, 9 bases remained unmatched. The CDR3 is 13 residues long. From germline, CDR1 is DFQATT and CDR2 SNEGSKA (reference sequence). The CDR3 loop reads CSFEDQGAYEQYF. The CDR3 nucleotides are TGCAGTTTTGAAGATCAGGGGGCCTACGAGCAGTACTTC.

This clonotype appeared a few times. The J gene is TRBJ2-1, the V gene TRBV7-2; D gene ambiguous. The CDR3 has 16 amino acids. CDR1 and CDR2 (germline): SGHTA, FQGNSA. V was cut by 5 bases and J by 0 bases, with 14 bases left in between. In nucleotides, the CDR3 is TGTGCCAGCAGCGTTAAAGGCGTTAGCTCCTACAATGAGCAGTTCTTC. It translates to CASSVKGVSSYNEQFF.

The genes are TRBV7-9 and TRBJ2-6, with a tentative D call TRBD2 (6 bases). Trimming left V 4 bases short and J 2 bases short, with 12 bases between. This CDR3 contains 16 residues. CDR1 and CDR2 from the germline V gene are SEHNR and FQNEAQ (reference sequence). Written as DNA, the CDR3 is TGTGCCAGCAGCTCGTCGGGGGTTGCTGGGGCCAACGTCCTGACTTTC. Translation gives CASSSSGVAGANVLTF. Full variable domain (remainder filled in from reference TRBV7-9 and TRBJ2-6): DTGVSQNPRHKITKRGQNVTFRCDPISEHNRLYWYRQTLGQGPEFLTYFQNEAQLEKSRLLSDRFSAERPKGSFSTLEIQRTEQGDSAMYLCASSSSGVAGANVLTFGAGSRLTVL.

This rearrangement joins TRBV12-5 to TRBJ2-5, with 10 bases matching TRBD2. Per the germline V gene, CDR1 is LGHNT and CDR2 is FRNRAP. The ends lost 5 bases at V and 4 bases at J; junction bases unmatched: 13. This CDR3 is 17 amino acids long. The CDR3 bases are TGTGCTAGTGGTCCTGGGATTAGCGGGAGGATTGGAGAGACCCAGTACTTC. Translating it yields CASGPGISGRIGETQYF.

This clonotype came up a few times. The chain combines TRBV20-1 with TRBJ1-2; possibly TRBD1 for D (5 bases). V was trimmed by 4 bases and J by 4 bases, leaving 16 bases between them. CDR1 is DFQATT and CDR2 is SNEGSKA in the germline V gene (reference sequence). The CDR3 has 14 amino acids. The CDR3 sequence: CSATPTGTSYGYTF. The CDR3 DNA reads TGCAGTGCTACCCCCACCGGGACGAGCTATGGCTACACCTTC.